The clone carrying this T cell receptor beta chain was counted only a few times. Its specificity is unknown. This entry comes from a study of blood T cells in healthy people across ages. Sample-barcoded 5' priming and a J-beta primer mix drove a second PCR of about 6 to 12 cycles. TCRdb re-called the 5' RACE reads through MiXCR, storing one row per CDR3 protein. The table has 1 million to 1.2 million distinct CDR3 sequences, around two fifths seen once. The study's findings and limits: Compared with aged donors, long-lived donors showed fewer expanded clones, suggesting selection.

Sequenced input: blood. The clonotype comes from a man aged 18-30 years in good health.

Written as DNA, the CDR3 is TGCGCCAGCAGTCCGAGGACAGGGCAAGGGCATGAGCAGTTCTTC. Encoded protein: CASSPRTGQGHEQFF. The chain is built from TRBV5-1 and TRBJ2-1; 8 bases are a match to TRBD1. The CDR3 length is 15 residues. Germline V gene lookup returns CDR1 SGHRS and CDR2 YFSETQ. The trim removed 5 bases at V and 8 bases at J, leaving 12 bases unmatched.